The 28 T cell receptor beta chains in this list originate from one sample, sequenced in a study of blood T cell repertoires in COVID-19. TCRdb keeps only in-frame clones here, not all; method: immunoSEQ multiplex PCR. The sample holds approximately 210,000 clones, roughly 90% seen once. Sequencing input: peripheral blood. Receptors originate from a woman in her thirties or forties with acute or convalescent COVID-19.

This chain joins TRBV7-3 and TRBJ2-3; the match to TRBD1 covers 8 bases. The CDR3 is made up of 15 amino acids. Germline CDR1 SGHTA, CDR2 FQGTGA. The trim removed 6 bases at V and 1 base at J, leaving 6 bases unmatched. CDR3 in DNA: TGTGCCAGCAGTCAGGGGGCTCTCGGCACAGATACGCAGTATTTT. Its translation is CASSQGALGTDTQYF.

J is TRBJ1-3 and V is TRBV9; D possibly corresponds to TRBD1 (5 bases). Germline lookup yields CDR1 SGDLS and CDR2 YYNGEE. This CDR3 spans 17 amino acids. The V and J ends lost 0 bases and 0 bases respectively, with 13 bases between them. In DNA form, the CDR3 reads TGTGCCAGCAGCGTAGAGCCGGGGGTCTACTCTGGAAACACCATATATTTT. Translating gives CASSVEPGVYSGNTIYF. The variable domain in full, completed from reference TRBV9 and TRBJ1-3, reads DSGVTQTPKHLITATGQRVTLRCSPRSGDLSVYWYQQSLDQGLQFLIQYYNGEERAKGNILERFSAQQFPDLHSELNLSSLELGDSALYFCASSVEPGVYSGNTIYFGEGSWLTVV.

The gene calls are TRBV21-1 and TRBJ2-5; the table's D call, TRBD2, has no DNA check behind it. TRBV21-1 is a pseudogene locus. The CDR3 is 13 residues long. CDR3 sequence: CACLRGVQETQYF. The CDR3 DNA is TGTGCCTGCCTCCGCGGGGTCCAAGAGACCCAGTACTTC.

The genes are TRBV18 and TRBJ2-7; D is possibly TRBD2 (5 bases). This CDR3 contains 12 residues. The ends were cut back, 3 bases at V and 5 bases at J, with 8 bases in the middle. Germline V gene data show CDR1 as KGHSH and CDR2 as LQKENI. CDR3 in amino acids: CASSPGSHEQYV. CDR3 DNA: TGTGCCAGCTCACCGGGGAGCCACGAGCAGTACGTC.

The V call is TRBV29-1, the J call TRBJ1-3, with D possibly matching TRBD1 (6 bases). The germline V and J ends were trimmed by 6 bases and 3 bases, with 15 bases remaining between them. There are 14 residues in the CDR3. The germline CDR1 and CDR2 sequences are SQVTM and ANQGSEA. The chain's CDR3 is CSVNRDRDGNTIYF. The CDR3 region has the DNA TGCAGCGTGAACAGGGACCGGGATGGAAACACCATATATTTT.

The V call is TRBV19, the J call TRBJ2-3, with 12 positions matching TRBD2. The V gene's germline CDR1 is LNHDA and CDR2 SQIVND (reference sequence). V dropped 1 base and J dropped 9; count of bases not matched to a gene: 11. The CDR3 contains 17 residues. In DNA form, the CDR3 reads TGTGCCAGTAGTATAGGCCCACTAGCGGGGGGACGTAAAACGCAGTATTTT. Its translation: CASSIGPLAGGRKTQYF.

DNA for the CDR3: TGTGCCAGGCCGGGACAGAGCAGCGTC. It is translated as CARPGQSSV. The genes are TRBV9 and TRBJ2-7, with TRBD1 identical over 7 bases. In germline, CDR1 is SGDLS, CDR2 YYNGEE. The CDR3 loop spans 9 amino acids.

CDR3 residues: CASTPFTGNYTF. The CDR3 nucleotides are TGTGCCAGCACCCCTTTCACAGGGAACTACACCTTC. The chain links TRBV12-3 or TRBV12-4 to TRBJ1-2, with a tentative D call TRBD1 (6 bases). The CDR3 length is 12 residues. The ends were cut back, 7 bases at V and 10 bases at J, with 16 bases in the middle.

This chain joins TRBV19 and TRBJ2-4; 11 bases fit TRBD1. J was trimmed by 8 bases and V by 4 bases; bases with no gene match: 7. This CDR3 is built from 15 residues. CDR1 is LNHDA and CDR2 is SQIVND in the germline V gene (reference sequence). The CDR3: CASSTGQGGEDIQYF. The CDR3 bases are TGTGCCAGTAGTACGGGACAGGGGGGGGAGGACATTCAGTACTTC.

The chain employs TRBV5-1 and TRBJ1-3; the D gene is possibly TRBD1 (5 bases). The CDR3 contains 14 residues. The germline V and J ends were trimmed by 5 bases and 4 bases, with 13 bases remaining between them. The germline CDR1 and CDR2 sequences are SGHRS and YFSETQ. CDR3 region: CASSDGGTGNTIYF. The CDR3 nucleotides read TGCGCCAGCAGTGACGGGGGGACGGGAAACACCATATATTTT.

This clone was seen only a few times. The rearrangement links TRBV4-1 to TRBJ2-1; TRBD1 might be the D (6 bases). Germline V gene lookup returns CDR1 MGHRA and CDR2 YSYEKL. The V end was cut by 5 bases, the J end by 8 bases, with 10 bases between. This CDR3 comprises 12 residues. The CDR3 bases are TGCGCCAGCAGCAGGGGGAACGATGAGCAGTTCTTC. This translates into CASSRGNDEQFF.

The V and J genes are TRBV18 and TRBJ1-2; tentative D call: TRBD1 (6 bases). The CDR3 length is 15 residues. V shed 5 bases and J shed 4 bases, with 17 bases lying between them. Germline CDR1 is KGHSH and CDR2 is LQKENI. CDR3: CASSAGAGAGYGYTF. The DNA of the CDR3 is TGTGCCAGCTCAGCGGGCGCGGGGGCTGGCTATGGCTACACCTTC.

This clone has just one count. The V and J genes are TRBV10-3 and TRBJ1-2, with 9 bases matching TRBD1. V shed 6 bases and J 4 bases; nucleotides not matched to a gene: 15. The germline V gene encodes CDR1 ENHRY and CDR2 SYGVKD. This CDR3 is 17 amino acids long. The CDR3 bases are TGTGCCATCAGCGCCGGACGGAGACAGGGGGAGGGCTATGGCTACACCTTC. Its translation: CAISAGRRQGEGYGYTF.

The chain is built from TRBV15 and TRBJ2-7, with 7 positions matching TRBD1. Trimming removed 1 base from V and 0 bases from J; junction bases left unmatched: 9. Germline CDR1 reads LNHNV; CDR2 reads YYDKDF (reference sequence). The CDR3 has 17 amino acids. The CDR3 region has the DNA TGTGCCACCAGCAGAGGCCTACAGGGGCCTAGCTCCTACGAGCAGTACGTC. Encoded protein: CATSRGLQGPSSYEQYV.

The rearrangement joins TRBV23-1 to TRBJ1-1, with unresolved D. Being an ORF, TRBV23-1 has a function that is uncertain. With 0 bases removed from V and 0 bases from J, the gap between germline ends came to 14 bases. The CDR3 totals 17 residues. The CDR3 spells CASSQSWQAGMNTEAFF. CDR3 in DNA: TGCGCCAGCAGTCAATCGTGGCAGGCCGGGATGAACACTGAAGCTTTCTTT.

The V and J genes are TRBV13 and TRBJ1-1; 9 bases are shared with TRBD1. The CDR3 length is 16 residues. CDR1 PRHDT and CDR2 FYEKMQ come from the germline V gene (reference sequence). V lost 3 bases to trimming and J lost 4 bases; unmatched junction nucleotides: 9. The CDR3 DNA is TGTGCCAGCAGCTTTGGACAGGGGAATATCCTCACTGAAGCTTTCTTT. Protein: CASSFGQGNILTEAFF.

CDR3 in DNA: TGTGCCAGTAGGGGACAGGGTGCTGGCACTGAAGCTTTCTTT. It yields the protein CASRGQGAGTEAFF. The rearrangement uses TRBV2 and TRBJ1-1; 9 bases are a match to TRBD1. Germline CDR1 SNHLY, CDR2 FYNNEI. This CDR3 spans 14 amino acids. V dropped 9 bases and J dropped 4; count of bases not matched to a gene: 9.

This chain uses TRBV15 with TRBJ1-4, with D maybe TRBD1 (6 bases). Germline V lookup: CDR1 LNHNV, CDR2 YYDKDF (reference sequence). There are 15 residues in the CDR3. V was shortened by 1 base and J by 7 bases, with 13 bases between the two germline ends. The CDR3 coding sequence is TGTGCCACCAGCAGAGCTGACAGGCTGGGTGAAAAACTGTTTTTT. The encoded protein is CATSRADRLGEKLFF. Using reference TRBV15 and TRBJ1-4 for the parts outside the CDR3, the full variable domain is DAMVIQNPRYQVTQFGKPVTLSCSQTLNHNVMYWYQQKSSQAPKLLFHYYDKDFNNEADTPDNFQSRRPNTSFCFLDIRSPGLGDTAMYLCATSRADRLGEKLFFGSGTQLSVL.

The chain couples TRBV20-1 to TRBJ1-5; unclear D gene. Germline-derived CDR1 and CDR2 are DFQATT and SNEGSKA (reference sequence). The CDR3 spans 15 residues. The V end lost 3 bases, the J end lost 4 bases, and 16 bases lay between the germline ends. CDR3 sequence reads: CSASVSKLANQPQHF. For the CDR3, the DNA is TGCAGTGCTAGTGTTAGCAAACTAGCAAATCAGCCCCAGCATTTT.

The DNA for the CDR3 is TGTGCCAGCAGTCCGGGACAGCCCTATGGCTACACCTTC. This codes for CASSPGQPYGYTF. The chain links TRBV12-3 or TRBV12-4 to TRBJ1-2, with 7 bases matching TRBD1. Germline trimming cut 5 bases from V and 4 bases from J; bases unmatched to any gene: 4. This CDR3 spans 13 amino acids.

The chain's CDR3 is CAATLHRGSGNTIYF. CDR3 DNA sequence: TGTGCCGCTACACTACACAGGGGCTCTGGAAACACCATATATTTT. The V and J genes are TRBV30 and TRBJ1-3; the match to TRBD1 covers 7 bases. The CDR3 has 15 residues. Germline V gene sequence: CDR1 GTSNPN, CDR2 SVGIG (reference sequence). J was trimmed by 0 bases and V by 8 bases; bases with no gene match: 10.

The chain uses TRBV4-2 and TRBJ2-5; perhaps TRBD2 as D (7 bases). The germline V gene has CDR1 LGHNA and CDR2 YNFKEQ. Trimming pared 1 base from V and 4 bases from J, leaving 16 bases between. This CDR3 is 16 amino acids long. DNA of the CDR3: TGTGCCAGCAGCCAAGTAGGGGGGGGTGAAGGAGAGACCCAGTACTTC. Amino acid sequence: CASSQVGGGEGETQYF.

V and J are TRBV6-6 and TRBJ1-1, with 7 bases lining up with TRBD1. Germline loops: CDR1 MNHNY, CDR2 SVGAGI (reference sequence). This CDR3 region has 12 residues. J lost 6 bases, V lost 5 bases, and 3 bases had no gene match. CDR3 bases: TGTGCCAGCAGTAGACAGGGATCTGAAGCTTTCTTT. Protein: CASSRQGSEAFF.

This rearrangement joins TRBV19 to TRBJ1-2, with TRBD1 matching 8 bases. Germline values: CDR1 LNHDA, CDR2 SQIVND (reference sequence). The CDR3 has 14 amino acids. With 5 bases clipped from V and 4 bases from J, the junction kept 6 bases outside the gene matches. CDR3 nucleotide sequence: TGTGCCAGTAGTCGGGACAGGAGGTCCTATGGCTACACCTTC. Translated, it gives CASSRDRRSYGYTF.

The V and J genes are TRBV19 and TRBJ1-4; D ambiguous. V was pared by 5 bases and J by 0 bases, with 19 bases between. From germline, CDR1 is LNHDA and CDR2 SQIVND (reference sequence). The CDR3 is made up of 18 amino acids. CDR3 in amino acids: CASSGGQANVATNEKLFF. In DNA, the CDR3 is TGTGCCAGTAGTGGTGGGCAGGCCAACGTCGCAACTAATGAAAAACTGTTTTTT.

This clone was seen once. The chain combines TRBV7-8 with TRBJ2-5, with D unclear. Trimming took off 1 base at V and 5 bases at J, with 11 bases between the two ends. This CDR3 has 14 amino acids. Germline loops: CDR1 SGHVS, CDR2 FQNEAQ. CDR3 loop: CASSLVLLLETQYF. In nucleotides, the CDR3 is TGTGCCAGCAGCTTAGTACTCCTTTTGGAGACCCAGTACTTC.

In its sample, this clone was seen once. The rearrangement joins TRBV2 to TRBJ2-7; maybe TRBD1 (6 bases). Germline CDR1 is SNHLY and CDR2 is FYNNEI. This CDR3 comprises 14 residues. V gave up 4 bases and J gave up 8 bases, with 18 bases separating them. CDR3 DNA sequence: TGTGCCAGCAGTGGCGGACAGATCGGCCTGAAGCAGTACGTC. Protein: CASSGGQIGLKQYV.

The chain recombines TRBV4-1 with TRBJ2-5; TRBD1 is a possible D gene (6 bases). This CDR3 has 14 residues. V shed 1 base and J shed 4 bases, with 10 bases lying between them. Germline assignment: CDR1 MGHRA and CDR2 YSYEKL. CDR3 protein: CASSQGWGLETQYF. In DNA, the CDR3 is TGCGCCAGCAGCCAAGGGTGGGGGCTAGAGACCCAGTACTTC.